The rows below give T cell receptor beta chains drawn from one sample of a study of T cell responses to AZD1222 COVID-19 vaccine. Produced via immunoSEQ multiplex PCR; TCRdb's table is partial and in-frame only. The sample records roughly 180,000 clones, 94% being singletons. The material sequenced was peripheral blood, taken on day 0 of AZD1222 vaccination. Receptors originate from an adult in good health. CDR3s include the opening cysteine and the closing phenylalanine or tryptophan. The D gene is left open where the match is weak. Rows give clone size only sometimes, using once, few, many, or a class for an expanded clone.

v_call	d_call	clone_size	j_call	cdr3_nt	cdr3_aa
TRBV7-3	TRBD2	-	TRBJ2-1	TGTGCCAGCAGCTTAGTAATGACTAGCGGGAGGAATGAGCAGTTCTTC	CASSLVMTSGRNEQFF
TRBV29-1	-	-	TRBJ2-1	TGCAGCGTTCCCGCGTACAATGAGCAGTTCTTC	CSVPAYNEQFF
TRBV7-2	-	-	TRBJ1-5	TGTGCCAGCAGCTTAGCGGCAGGAGGAAGCAATCAGCCCCAGCATTTT	CASSLAAGGSNQPQHF
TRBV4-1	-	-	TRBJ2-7	TGCGCCAGCAGCCATACTAGGGACCACGAGCAGTACTTC	CASSHTRDHEQYF
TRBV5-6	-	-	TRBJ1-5	TGTGCCAGCAGCCTATGGAGGGGTGGCAATCAGCCCCAGCATTTT	CASSLWRGGNQPQHF
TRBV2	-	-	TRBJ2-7	TGTGCCAGCAGTTTTAGACCGGCCCACGAGCAGTACTTC	CASSFRPAHEQYF
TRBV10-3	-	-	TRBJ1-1	TGTGCCATCAGTGAGAGGCGGATTATGAACACTGAAGCTTTCTTT	CAISERRIMNTEAFF
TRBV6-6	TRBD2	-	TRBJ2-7	TGTGCCAGCAGTTTTGAAGCCAGCGGGACCTACGAGCAGTACTTC	CASSFEASGTYEQYF
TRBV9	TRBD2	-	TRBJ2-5	TGTGCCAGCAGCGTAGTTGGGGGGAGGGAAGAGACCCAGTACTTC	CASSVVGGREETQYF
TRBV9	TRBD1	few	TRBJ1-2	TGTGCCAGCAGCACGGGACAGGGATCCTATGGCTACACCTTC	CASSTGQGSYGYTF
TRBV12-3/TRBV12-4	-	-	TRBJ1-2	TGTGCCAGCAGTTCCGGGACATTTTATGGCTACACCTTC	CASSSGTFYGYTF
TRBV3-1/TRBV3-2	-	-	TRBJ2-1	TGTGCCAGCAGCCAAGATAGAGTGAACAATGAGCAGTTCTTC	CASSQDRVNNEQFF
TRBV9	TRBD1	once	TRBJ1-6	TGTGCCAGCAGCGTGGGACAGGGGGCTAATTCACCCCTCCACTTT	CASSVGQGANSPLHF
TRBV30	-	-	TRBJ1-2	TGTGCCTGGAGTGCCGCCGGGACTCACTATGGCTACACCTTC	CAWSAAGTHYGYTF
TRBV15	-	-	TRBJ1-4	TGTGCCACCAGCAGAGATTCAAGGATAGACGAAAAACTGTTTTTT	CATSRDSRIDEKLFF
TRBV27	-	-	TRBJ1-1	TGTGCCAGCAGTTTAGGACAGTCCGCTGAAGCTTTCTTT	CASSLGQSAEAFF
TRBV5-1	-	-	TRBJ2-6	TGCGCCAGCAGCTTGAGCTCTGGGGCCAACGTCCTGACTTTC	CASSLSSGANVLTF
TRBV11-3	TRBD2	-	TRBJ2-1	TGTGCCAGCAGCTTATTAGCGGGAGAAGAGCAGTTCTTC	CASSLLAGEEQFF
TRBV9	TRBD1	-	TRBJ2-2	TGTGCCAGCAGCGTAGAAGGGACAGGGTACACCGGGGAGCTGTTTTTT	CASSVEGTGYTGELFF
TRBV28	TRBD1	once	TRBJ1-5	TGTGCCAGCAGGTTAATTCAGGGGGCGGATCAGCCCCAGCATTTT	CASRLIQGADQPQHF
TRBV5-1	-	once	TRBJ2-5	TGCGCCAGCAGCTTCGGGTATCAGGAGACCCAGTACTTC	CASSFGYQETQYF
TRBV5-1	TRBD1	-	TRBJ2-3	TGCGCCAGCAGCTTGGCAGGGGGCAGCTTCACAGATACGCAGTATTTT	CASSLAGGSFTDTQYF
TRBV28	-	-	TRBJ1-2	TGTGCCAGCAGTACTCAGGGGCGAGGCTACACCTTC	CASSTQGRGYTF
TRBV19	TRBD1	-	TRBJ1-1	TGTGCCAGTAGTACCCCAGGGGGCGTCGTCCCTGAAGCTTTCTTT	CASSTPGGVVPEAFF
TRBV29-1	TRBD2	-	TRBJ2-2	TGCAGCGTCCGGGCGGGGAGGGATACCGGGGAGCTGTTTTTT	CSVRAGRDTGELFF
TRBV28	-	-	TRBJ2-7	TGTGCCAGCAGTACCCCCAGGGGAGTATACGAGCAGTACTTC	CASSTPRGVYEQYF
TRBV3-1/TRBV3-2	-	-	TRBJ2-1	TGTGCCAGCAGCCAAGATTCAGCGATTACATTGGATGAGCAGTTCTTC	CASSQDSAITLDEQFF